This entry concerns a single T cell receptor (beta chain). The data are from a study of blood T cell repertoires in COVID-19. Sequencing was performed with immunoSEQ multiplex PCR; in TCRdb, only in-frame clones are kept and a portion is missing. This sample has under 200,000 clones; about 83% occur once, and the top ten carry roughly 3.2%. V gave up 5 bases and J gave up 5 bases, with 12 bases separating them. CDR1 and CDR2 (germline): MRHNA, SNTAGT. This CDR3 region has 13 residues. The chain is built from TRBV6-4 and TRBJ1-1; the D gene is possibly TRBD1 (5 bases). What was sequenced was PBMCs or T cells enriched from blood (not recorded which). This sequence was found in a woman aged 25 to 45 who had been exposed to COVID-19. DNA for the CDR3: TGTGCCAGCAGTCAAATCCAGGGAACTGAAGCTTTCTTT. Translation: CASSQIQGTEAFF.